One and the same sample provided the 27 T cell receptor beta chains below, sequenced in a study of T cells in Graves' hyperthyroidism and ophthalmopathy. RNA transcripts served as the template for amplifying TCR beta CDR3 regions. In the first-round RT-PCR of the TCR CDR3, the HTBI primer set was used. TCRdb re-derived calls from the multiplex PCR reads in MiXCR, one entry per CDR3 protein. The repertoire holds around 290,000 distinct CDR3 sequences, with less than 15% as singletons. The source material was blood. The receptors were gathered from a woman between 25 and 40 years old with Graves' hyperthyroidism that later progressed to Graves' ophthalmopathy.

This clonotype turned up a few times. The chain carries TRBV7-2 and TRBJ2-2; D may be TRBD2 (6 bases). V was trimmed by 1 base and J by 3 bases, leaving 9 bases between them. CDR1 is SGHTA and CDR2 is FQGNSA in the germline V gene. The CDR3 totals 15 residues. CDR3 sequence: CASSLVGEDTGELFF. CDR3 in DNA: TGTGCCAGCAGCTTAGTCGGGGAGGACACCGGGGAGCTGTTTTTT.

This clonotype was picked up many times. The chain employs TRBV30 and TRBJ2-1; D call uncertain. The V gene lost 5 bases and the J gene lost 10 bases, with 12 bases spanning the gap. This CDR3 has 11 residues. Germline loops: CDR1 GTSNPN, CDR2 SVGIG (reference sequence). The DNA of the CDR3 is TGTGCCTGGGCCCGGGCTGGAGAGCAGTTCTTC. Amino acid sequence: CAWARAGEQFF.

Remarks on this clonotype: This may stem from a read error, because a much larger clone lies one nucleotide away. This chain uses TRBV19 with TRBJ2-7, with 7 bases aligning to TRBD1. Germline lookup yields CDR1 LNHDA and CDR2 SQIVND (reference sequence). The CDR3 runs to 14 residues. CDR3 sequence (DNA): TGTGCCAGTAGCCCAGGACAGGCGGAGTACGGGCAGTACTTC. Encoded protein: CASSPGQAEYGQYF.

In its sample, this clonotype was seen many times. This rearrangement joins TRBV7-2 to TRBJ1-2; D is perhaps TRBD1 (5 bases). Trimming took 1 base from V and 8 from J, leaving 11 bases between them. Germline CDR1 is SGHTA and CDR2 is FQGNSA. CDR3 size: 13 residues. CDR3 coding DNA: TGTGCCAGCAGCTTAGACAGGCTTCAAGGCTACACCTTC. Encoded protein: CASSLDRLQGYTF. Full variable domain (missing parts from reference TRBV7-2 and TRBJ1-2): GAGVSQSPSNKVTEKGKDVELRCDPISGHTALYWYRQSLGQGLEFLIYFQGNSAPDKSGLPSDRFSAERTGGSVSTLTIQRTQQEDSAVYLCASSLDRLQGYTFGSGTRLTVV.

This clonotype was seen only a few times. V is TRBV28 and J is TRBJ1-2; the D gene is possibly TRBD1 (5 bases). The germline CDR1 and CDR2 sequences are MDHEN and SYDVKM. This CDR3 region has 14 residues. V gave up 3 bases and J gave up 2 bases, with 10 bases separating them. CDR3 nucleotides: TGTGCCAGCAGTTTTCTGGGGCAGAACTATGGCTACACCTTC. Protein product: CASSFLGQNYGYTF.

This clonotype has ten or more counts. The V gene is TRBV7-2, the J gene TRBJ1-2, with 9 nucleotides matching TRBD1. The germline CDR1 and CDR2 sequences are SGHTA and FQGNSA. J lost 6 bases, V lost 5 bases, and 4 bases had no gene match. The CDR3 loop spans 13 amino acids. The CDR3 nucleotides read TGTGCCAGCAGCCCGCGGACAGGGGATGGCTACACCTTC. It specifies CASSPRTGDGYTF.

This clonotype was seen only a few times. This chain links TRBV14 with TRBJ2-7; a weak D match, TRBD2 (5 bases). CDR1 is SGHDN, CDR2 FVKESK, per germline. The CDR3 has 17 residues. V lost 0 bases and J lost 1, with 16 bases in between. The CDR3 DNA follows: TGTGCCAGCAGCCAAGAATCTCCTGGGTGGGAGTCCTACGAGCAGTACTTC. Translated, it gives CASSQESPGWESYEQYF. Using reference TRBV14 and TRBJ2-7 for the parts outside the CDR3, the full variable domain is EAGVTQFPSHSVIEKGQTVTLRCDPISGHDNLYWYRRVMGKEIKFLLHFVKESKQDESGMPNNRFLAERTGGTYSTLKVQPAELEDSGVYFCASSQESPGWESYEQYFGPGTRLTVT.

The chain joins TRBV11-2 to TRBJ2-1; D is unclear. This CDR3 comprises 15 residues. With 6 bases removed from V and 4 bases from J, the gap between germline ends came to 16 bases. Germline assignment: CDR1 SGHAT and CDR2 FQNNGV. The CDR3 region has the DNA TGTGCCAGCAGGAAACCCGGGCGTCGGTACAATGAGCAGTTCTTC. It specifies CASRKPGRRYNEQFF.

This clonotype has at least ten counts. The J gene is TRBJ2-7, the V gene TRBV2, with D possibly being TRBD1 or TRBD2 (5 bases each). V was clipped by 0 bases and J by 3 bases, with 9 bases between them. CDR3 length: 14 residues. Looked up from germline, CDR1 is SNHLY and CDR2 is FYNNEI. The CDR3 DNA is TGTGCCAGCAGTGAAGCCCGGGACCGCTACGAGCAGTACTTC. It specifies CASSEARDRYEQYF. Based on the CDR3 plus reference TRBV2 and TRBJ2-7, the full variable domain is EPEVTQTPSHQVTQMGQEVILRCVPISNHLYFYWYRQILGQKVEFLVSFYNNEISEKSEIFDDQFSVERPDGSNFTLKIRSTKLEDSAMYFCASSEARDRYEQYFGPGTRLTVT.

This clonotype occurred many times. The chain is built from TRBV6-2 or TRBV6-3 and TRBJ2-3; 10 nucleotides match TRBD2. V was pared by 5 bases and J by 7 bases, with 9 bases of the junction left unmatched. The CDR3 runs to 15 residues. CDR1 is MNHEY, CDR2 SVGEGT, per germline. CDR3 amino acids: CASSPLAGERYTQYF. CDR3 sequence (DNA): TGTGCCAGCAGTCCTCTAGCGGGAGAGCGATATACGCAGTATTTT.

This clonotype has at least ten counts. The chain joins TRBV5-6 to TRBJ1-1; D gene ambiguous. V lost 2 bases, J lost 2 bases, and 16 bases lay in between. The CDR3 is 16 amino acids. Looked up from germline, CDR1 is SGHDT and CDR2 is YYEEEE. CDR3 in DNA: TGTGCCAGCAGCTTTCGTCATCAAGCCTCAAACACTGAAGCTTTCTTT. It specifies CASSFRHQASNTEAFF.

This clonotype has only a few counts. The V and J genes are TRBV19 and TRBJ2-1; D may be TRBD2 (5 bases). CDR1 is LNHDA, CDR2 SQIVND, per germline (reference sequence). The V and J ends lost 7 bases and 3 bases respectively, with 10 bases between them. The CDR3 contains 13 residues. CDR3 sequence: CASTPGFYNEQFF. Written as DNA, the CDR3 is TGTGCCAGTACCCCGGGGTTCTACAATGAGCAGTTCTTC.

V is TRBV10-3 and J is TRBJ2-3; 7 bases align to TRBD2. The V and J ends lost 4 bases and 3 bases, in that order; junction bases with no gene match: 4. The CDR3 runs 14 residues. Germline V gives CDR1 ENHRY, CDR2 SYGVKD. CDR3 nucleotide sequence: TGTGCCATCAGTGCGGGGGGTGGAACAGATACGCAGTATTTT. The encoded protein is CAISAGGGTDTQYF.

As for this clonotype: The junction departs from germline at one end; a sequencing error may be responsible. The chain links TRBV9 to TRBJ2-5; D perhaps matches TRBD2 (6 bases). This CDR3 spans 13 amino acids. In germline, CDR1 is SGDLS, CDR2 YYNGEE. The CDR3 loop is CASNPGTQETLYF. In DNA form, the CDR3 reads TGTGCCAGCAACCCCGGGACTCAGGAGACCCTGTACTTC.

This clonotype was detected many times. The rearrangement joins TRBV6-1 to TRBJ2-7; 9 positions match TRBD2. Germline-derived CDR1 and CDR2 are MNHNS and SASEGT. V trimming: 4 bases; J trimming: 4 bases; junction bases outside the gene matches: 8. This CDR3 region has 15 residues. CDR3 nucleotide sequence: TGTGCCAGCAGTGTCTTAGGGACTAGCACGTACGAGCAGTACTTC. Protein product: CASSVLGTSTYEQYF.

This clonotype has only a few counts. The chain joins TRBV3-1 to TRBJ2-7; D is possibly TRBD2 (5 bases). Germline lookup yields CDR1 LGHDT and CDR2 YNNKEL (reference sequence). With 7 bases removed from V and 0 bases from J, the gap between germline ends came to 13 bases. This CDR3 region has 14 residues. CDR3 bases: TGTGCCAGCACAGACTACGTTTCCTCCTACGAGCAGTACTTC. Protein sequence: CASTDYVSSYEQYF.

There are many counts of this clonotype. CDR3 sequence reads: CASSLDRSNQPQHF. In nucleotides, the CDR3 is TGTGCCAGCAGTTTGGACAGGAGTAATCAGCCCCAGCATTTT. The chain has TRBV12-3 or TRBV12-4 and TRBJ1-5; 7 bases align to TRBD1. V lost 3 bases and J lost 4; bases outside the gene matches: 3. The CDR3 loop spans 14 amino acids.

This clonotype was counted many times. This chain uses TRBV12-3 or TRBV12-4 with TRBJ1-1, with D unresolved. V was pared by 2 bases and J by 0 bases, with 4 bases between. The CDR3 extends over 13 amino acids. Written as DNA, the CDR3 is TGTGCCAGCAGTTTACAGGTGAACACTGAAGCTTTCTTT. Translated: CASSLQVNTEAFF.

This clonotype was counted at least ten times. V and J are TRBV30 and TRBJ1-5, with D perhaps TRBD1 (6 bases). The germline V and J ends were trimmed by 3 bases and 5 bases, with 14 bases remaining between them. CDR1 is GTSNPN and CDR2 is SVGIG in the germline V gene (reference sequence). CDR3 length equals 14 residues. CDR3 region: CAWRGRGGDQPQHF. The CDR3 DNA follows: TGTGCCTGGAGGGGGCGGGGGGGCGATCAGCCCCAGCATTTT.

There are many counts of this clonotype. The V call is TRBV28, the J call TRBJ2-7; 7 bases are shared with TRBD2. J gave up 3 bases and V 2 bases, and 4 bases lay outside the gene matches. Germline values: CDR1 MDHEN, CDR2 SYDVKM. The CDR3 length is 14 residues. Written as DNA, the CDR3 is TGTGCCAGCAGTTTAGTGGGAGGGGACTACGAGCAGTACTTC. It is translated as CASSLVGGDYEQYF.

This clonotype was detected ten times or more. The chain links TRBV12-3 or TRBV12-4 to TRBJ2-5; D not certain. Trimming removed 6 bases from V and 7 bases from J, with 15 bases in between. The CDR3 sequence is 13 residues long. The CDR3 nucleotides read TGTGCCAGCAGCCCTTTCGGGTTCGGGACCCAGTACTTC. Residues: CASSPFGFGTQYF.

The chain is built from TRBV16 and TRBJ1-3; 8 positions agree with TRBD1. V gave up 2 bases and J gave up 4 bases; unmatched junction bases: 19. CDR3 length: 20 residues. Germline CDR1 KGHSY, CDR2 FQNENV. CDR3 in amino acids: CASSQVRSPPDRVSGNTIYF. The CDR3 bases are TGTGCCAGCAGCCAAGTAAGAAGCCCCCCGGACAGGGTGTCGGGAAACACCATATATTTT.

This clonotype was seen repeatedly, ten times or more. The chain is built from TRBV2 and TRBJ1-2, with TRBD1 identical over 7 bases. The CDR3 covers 13 residues. Germline CDR1 reads SNHLY; CDR2 reads FYNNEI. Losses at the gene ends were 5 bases for V and 4 bases for J; bases not matched to a gene: 4. The CDR3 spells CASSSGQVYGYTF. The CDR3 region has the DNA TGTGCCAGCAGTAGCGGACAGGTCTATGGCTACACCTTC.

A word on this clonotype: A much larger clone differs by one base, so this may be a read error. The chain links TRBV7-9 to TRBJ2-7, with D uncertain. This CDR3 region has 13 residues. Germline V gene lookup returns CDR1 SEHNR and CDR2 FQNEAQ (reference sequence). The CDR3, as DNA: TGTACCAGCAGCCCTCTCGATGGCTACGAGCAGTACTTC. It translates to CTSSPLDGYEQYF.

In its sample, this clonotype was seen a few times. V gene TRBV4-2 combines with J gene TRBJ2-3; no reliable D call. Trimming cost V 0 bases and J 7 bases, with 5 bases left between them. The length of the CDR3 is 12 residues. Germline CDR1 LGHNA, CDR2 YNFKEQ. For the CDR3, the DNA is TGTGCCAGCAGCCAAGATGCCAATACGCAGTATTTT. This gives the protein CASSQDANTQYF.

This clonotype was counted many times. The J gene is TRBJ2-7, the V gene TRBV6-2 or TRBV6-3; 8 bases line up with TRBD2. Germline CDR1 is MNHEY and CDR2 is SVGEGT. The CDR3 extends over 16 amino acids. Trimming took 2 bases from V and 5 from J; bases not matched to a gene: 11. CDR3 amino acids: CASSYGLAGVPDEQYF. CDR3 DNA: TGTGCCAGCAGTTACGGCCTAGCGGGCGTTCCTGACGAGCAGTACTTC.

This clonotype was found many times. V gene TRBV30 combines with J gene TRBJ2-1; TRBD1 might be the D (5 bases). V lost 2 bases and J lost 4, with 18 bases in between. The length of the CDR3 is 16 residues. Germline CDR1 and CDR2: GTSNPN and SVGIG (reference sequence). The CDR3 loop is CAWSPRGNGLYNEQFF. CDR3 DNA sequence: TGTGCCTGGAGTCCAAGGGGTAACGGGCTTTACAATGAGCAGTTCTTC.